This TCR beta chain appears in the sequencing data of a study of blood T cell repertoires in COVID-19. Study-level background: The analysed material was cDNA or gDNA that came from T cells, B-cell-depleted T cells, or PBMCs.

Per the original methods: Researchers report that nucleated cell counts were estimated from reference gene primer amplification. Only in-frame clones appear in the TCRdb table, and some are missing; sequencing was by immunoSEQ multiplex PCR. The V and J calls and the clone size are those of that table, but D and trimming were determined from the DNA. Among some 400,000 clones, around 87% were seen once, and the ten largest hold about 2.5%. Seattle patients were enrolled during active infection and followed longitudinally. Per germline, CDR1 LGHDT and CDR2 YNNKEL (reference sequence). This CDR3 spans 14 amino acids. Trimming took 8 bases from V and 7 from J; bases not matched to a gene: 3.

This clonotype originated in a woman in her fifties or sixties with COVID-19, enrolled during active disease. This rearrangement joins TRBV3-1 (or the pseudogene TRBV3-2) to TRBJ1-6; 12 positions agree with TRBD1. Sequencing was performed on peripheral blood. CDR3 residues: CASGTGGANSPLHF. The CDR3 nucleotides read TGTGCCAGCGGGACAGGGGGCGCAAATTCACCCCTCCACTTT.